The present T cell receptor beta chain was sequenced within a study of cytomegalovirus exposure and HLA in healthy donors. Study conclusions and caveats: The study designated 150 or so TCR beta chains cytomegalovirus-associated. Near-uniform donor sequencing depth was presumed by presence/absence analyses.

Healthy bone marrow donors made up the cohort. The CDR3 runs 13 residues. After removal of 1 base from V and 6 bases from J, the junction contained 3 bases not matched to a gene. Germline CDR1 reads SGHAT; CDR2 reads FQNNGV. Regarding this clone: Its antigen remains unknown.

Primers included in the PCR were 60 Vbeta and 13 Jbeta primers. TCRdb's table, derived via immunoSEQ multiplex PCR, lists solely in-frame clones and lacks some. The data show about 52,000 clones, roughly three fifths seen once. The V and J genes are TRBV11-2 and TRBJ2-7, with 7 bases that match TRBD1. Sequencing used PBMCs. This clonotype was obtained from a human donor in good health. CDR3 residues: CASSLGQGVEQYF. Written as DNA, the CDR3 is TGTGCCAGCAGCTTAGGCCAGGGGGTCGAGCAGTACTTC.